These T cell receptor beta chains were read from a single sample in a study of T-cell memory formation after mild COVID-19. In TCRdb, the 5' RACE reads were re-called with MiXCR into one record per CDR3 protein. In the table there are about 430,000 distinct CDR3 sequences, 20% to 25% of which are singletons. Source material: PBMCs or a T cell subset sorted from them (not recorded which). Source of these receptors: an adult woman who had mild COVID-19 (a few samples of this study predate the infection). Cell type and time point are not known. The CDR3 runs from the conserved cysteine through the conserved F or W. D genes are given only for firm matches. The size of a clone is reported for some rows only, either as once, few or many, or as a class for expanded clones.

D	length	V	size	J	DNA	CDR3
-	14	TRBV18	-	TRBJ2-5	TGTGCCAGCTCACCCCCGGGGGATCAAGAGACCCAGTACTTC	CASSPPGDQETQYF
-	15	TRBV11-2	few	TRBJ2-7	TGTGCCAGCAGCTTAGATCCCAACTTGTCCTACGAGCAGTACTTC	CASSLDPNLSYEQYF
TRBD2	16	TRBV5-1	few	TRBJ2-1	TGCGCCAGCAGCTCGACTAGCGGGGCTTCCTACAATGAGCAGTTCTTC	CASSSTSGASYNEQFF
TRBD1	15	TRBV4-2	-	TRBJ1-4	TGTGCCAGCAGCATTCACCGGGACAGCAATGAAAAACTGTTTTTT	CASSIHRDSNEKLFF
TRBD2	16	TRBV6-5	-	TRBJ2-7	TGTGCCAGCAGTTACTCCCCCACTAGCGGGAGACCCGAGCAGTACTTC	CASSYSPTSGRPEQYF
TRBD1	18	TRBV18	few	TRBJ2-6	TGTGCCAGCGCCACCAGGGGACAGGGGGCGCGGGGGGCCAACGTCCTGACTTTC	CASATRGQGARGANVLTF
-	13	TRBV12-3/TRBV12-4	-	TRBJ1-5	TGTGCCAGCAGTTATTCGGCGGGACAGCCCCAGCATTTT	CASSYSAGQPQHF
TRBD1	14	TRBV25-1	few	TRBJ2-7	TGTGCCAGCAGCCCCCCAGGGGGTAGAGACGAGCAGTACTTC	CASSPPGGRDEQYF
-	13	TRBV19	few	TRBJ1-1	TGTGCCAGTAAAGGACTGGCTGGGACTGAAGCTTTCTTT	CASKGLAGTEAFF
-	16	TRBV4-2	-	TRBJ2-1	TGTGCCAGCAGCCAAGTGGTGGGACTGGGTGACAATGAGCAGTTCTTC	CASSQVVGLGDNEQFF
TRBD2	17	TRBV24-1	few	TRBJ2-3	TGTGCCACCAGTGATTTGGCAAGGACTAGCGGGAGAGATACGCAGTATTTT	CATSDLARTSGRDTQYF
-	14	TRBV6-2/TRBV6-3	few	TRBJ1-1	TGTGCCAGCAGCACGCGGGACATTTGGACTGAAGCTTTCTTT	CASSTRDIWTEAFF
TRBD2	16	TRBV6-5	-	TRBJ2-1	TGTGCCAGCAGTTGGGCCGGACTAGTGGGTCCGGATGAGCAGTTCTTC	CASSWAGLVGPDEQFF
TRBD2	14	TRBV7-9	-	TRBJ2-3	TGTGCCAGCAGACAAGCGGGGGGCACAGATACGCAGTATTTT	CASRQAGGTDTQYF
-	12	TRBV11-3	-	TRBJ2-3	TGTGCCAGCAGCTCCGGGCCACGGGGGCAGTATTTT	CASSSGPRGQYF
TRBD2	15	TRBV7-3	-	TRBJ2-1	TGTGCCAGCAGCTCTAAACTAGCGGCTTACAATGAGCAGTTCTTC	CASSSKLAAYNEQFF
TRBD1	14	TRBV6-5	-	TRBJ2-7	TGTGCCAGCATCCAGGGACAGTACCCCTACGAGCAGTACTTC	CASIQGQYPYEQYF
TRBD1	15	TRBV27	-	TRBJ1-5	TGTGCCAGCAGTCCGGAGAGGGGGCGCAGACAGCCCCAGCATTTT	CASSPERGRRQPQHF
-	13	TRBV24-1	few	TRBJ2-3	TGTGCCACCAGTGATTTCCTGACACCTACGCAGTATTTT	CATSDFLTPTQYF
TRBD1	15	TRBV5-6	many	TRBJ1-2	TGTGCCAGCAGCTGGCTGGACAGGGACAACTATGGCTACACCTTC	CASSWLDRDNYGYTF
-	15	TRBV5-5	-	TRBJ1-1	TGTGCCAGCAGCTTTGTACAGGTAGGGGGTTCTGAAGCTTTCTTT	CASSFVQVGGSEAFF
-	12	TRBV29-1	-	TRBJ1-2	TGCAGCGCCACGGTGGGCGCCTATGGCTACACCTTC	CSATVGAYGYTF
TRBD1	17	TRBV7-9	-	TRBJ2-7	TGTGCCAGCAGCTCGGACAGGGGCGAGTTACCTCTCTACGAGCAGTACTTC	CASSSDRGELPLYEQYF
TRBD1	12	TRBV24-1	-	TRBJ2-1	TGTGCCATAGGGACAGGTCAAAATGAGCAGTTCTTC	CAIGTGQNEQFF
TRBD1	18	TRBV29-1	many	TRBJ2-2	TGCAGCGCCTCAGGACAGGGAAAGGGGTACGGGGTCACCGGGGAGCTGTTTTTT	CSASGQGKGYGVTGELFF
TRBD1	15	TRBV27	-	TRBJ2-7	TGTGCCAGCAGTGCGAGACAGGGGAACTCCTACGAGCAGTACTTC	CASSARQGNSYEQYF
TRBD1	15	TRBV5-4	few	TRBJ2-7	TGTGCCAGCAGCGGGGGGACAGGGTGGAGCCACGAGCAGTACTTC	CASSGGTGWSHEQYF
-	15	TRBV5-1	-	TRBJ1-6	TGCGCCAGCAGCTTGGACGGATCTCCCCCTTCACCCCTCCACTTT	CASSLDGSPPSPLHF
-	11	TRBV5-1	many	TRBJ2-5	TGTGCCAGCAGCTTCCAAGAGACCCAGTACTTC	CASSFQETQYF
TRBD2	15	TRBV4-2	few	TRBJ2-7	TGTGCCAGCAGCGATGGGACTAGCGTCTTCTACGAGCAGTACTTC	CASSDGTSVFYEQYF
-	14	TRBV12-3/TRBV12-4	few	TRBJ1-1	TGTGCCAGCAGTTTCTTAGGGGGGAACACTGAAGCTTTCTTT	CASSFLGGNTEAFF
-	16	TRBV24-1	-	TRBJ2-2	TGTGCCACCAGTGATGTATTAGCGGACCGCACCGGGGAGCTGTTTTTT	CATSDVLADRTGELFF
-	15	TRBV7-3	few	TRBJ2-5	TGTGCCAGCAGCCAGGGGAACGGGGGTCGGGAGACCCAGTACTTC	CASSQGNGGRETQYF
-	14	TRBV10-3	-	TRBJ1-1	TGTGCCATCAGTGAGGTGGGGCGGGGGAGTGAAGCTTTCTTT	CAISEVGRGSEAFF
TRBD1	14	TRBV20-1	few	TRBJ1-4	TGCAGTGCTAGAACCGACAGGGGGCTCGAAAAACTGTTTTTT	CSARTDRGLEKLFF
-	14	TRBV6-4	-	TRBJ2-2	TGTGCCAGCAGTGATCAGGACGGCACCGGGGAGCTGTTTTTT	CASSDQDGTGELFF
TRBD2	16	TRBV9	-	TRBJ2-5	TGTGCCAGCAGCGTAGAGGTAGCGGGGGACCAAGAGACCCAGTACTTC	CASSVEVAGDQETQYF
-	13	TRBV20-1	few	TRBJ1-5	TGCAGTGCTAGGGCGCCAGGAAATCAGCCCCAGCATTTT	CSARAPGNQPQHF
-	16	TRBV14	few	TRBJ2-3	TGTGCCAGCAGCCAAGCTCAGTTCCTCGGGGCAGATACGCAGTATTTT	CASSQAQFLGADTQYF
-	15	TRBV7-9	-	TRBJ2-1	TGTGCCAGCAGCTTAGCCAGATCCGGCTACAATGAGCAGTTCTTC	CASSLARSGYNEQFF
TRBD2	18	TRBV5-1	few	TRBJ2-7	TGCGCCAGCAGTCCAGGACTAGCGGGAGGGCCTTATTTGGACGAGCAGTACTTC	CASSPGLAGGPYLDEQYF
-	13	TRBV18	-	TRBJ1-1	TGTGCCAGCTCACATGGTACTAACACTGAAGCTTTCTTT	CASSHGTNTEAFF
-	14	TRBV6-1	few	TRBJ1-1	TGTGCCAGCGAACGCACGGCGTTGAGGACTGAAGCTTTCTTT	CASERTALRTEAFF
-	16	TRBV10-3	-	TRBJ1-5	TGTGCCATCAGTGAGGTCCAGGGTAGCAACAATCAGCCCCAGCATTTT	CAISEVQGSNNQPQHF
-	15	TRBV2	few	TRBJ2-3	TGTGCCAGCCAGGGGGATAGCGGGAGCACAGATACGCAGTATTTT	CASQGDSGSTDTQYF